The 17 T cell receptor beta chains below come from one sample, sequenced in a study of identifying expanded T cells in peripheral blood (dated by TCRdb to between 2017 and 2020). Library construction relied on the immunoSEQ multiplex PCR assay. Imported from immuneACCESS, the table was reduced by TCRdb to in-frame sequences with V and J called. These copies leave out some clones; in studies compared against another copy, an unresolved V gene accounts for under half, and the cause of the remainder is not known. Counted in this sample were about 130,000 clones; 70% to 90% of them appeared once. Of the sample, 7.5% to 8.5% falls within the top ten clones. Specimen: blood. Every receptor here comes from a person aged 18-70 years in good health.

The chain couples TRBV10-3 to TRBJ2-7, with 11 bases that match TRBD1. Per the germline V gene, CDR1 is ENHRY and CDR2 is SYGVKD. The CDR3 has 12 residues. V shed 7 bases and J 6 bases; nucleotides not matched to a gene: 2. The CDR3 is CAITGTGGEQYF. The CDR3 DNA follows: TGTGCCATCACAGGGACAGGGGGCGAGCAGTACTTC.

The J gene is TRBJ2-1, the V gene TRBV5-4; possibly TRBD1 for D (5 bases). Germline values: CDR1 SGHNT, CDR2 YYREEE (reference sequence). The CDR3 sequence is 15 residues long. Trimming removed 4 bases at V and 2 bases at J, with 13 bases between. The CDR3 region has the DNA TGTGCCAGCAGCCCCTTTGACAGAGCCTACAATGAGCAGTTCTTC. As protein: CASSPFDRAYNEQFF.

This chain joins TRBV13 and TRBJ2-7, with D perhaps TRBD1 or TRBD2 (5 bases each). Germline CDR1 reads PRHDT; CDR2 reads FYEKMQ (reference sequence). V was clipped by 3 bases and J by 1 base, with 10 bases between them. CDR3 length: 14 residues. CDR3 sequence: CASSFSRESYEQYF. DNA of the CDR3: TGTGCCAGCAGCTTCTCCAGGGAGTCCTACGAGCAGTACTTC.

The chain uses TRBV4-3 and TRBJ2-7; D ambiguous. The CDR3 contains 16 residues. V lost 4 bases, J lost 6 bases, and 22 bases lay in between. From germline, CDR1 is LGHNA and CDR2 YSLEER. This chain's CDR3 is CASSPMFPSPWGEQYF. Here the CDR3 DNA reads TGCGCCAGCAGCCCCATGTTCCCCAGCCCCTGGGGCGAGCAGTACTTC.

The rearrangement uses TRBV2 and TRBJ2-7; a weak D match, TRBD1 (5 bases). Germline CDR1 reads SNHLY; CDR2 reads FYNNEI. This CDR3 spans 15 amino acids. V dropped 2 bases and J dropped 2 bases, with 13 bases sitting between them. The CDR3 DNA follows: TGTGCCAGCAGTGAATGGGGCAGAATAACCTACGAGCAGTACTTC. Protein sequence: CASSEWGRITYEQYF.

The chain joins TRBV7-9 to TRBJ1-3; 8 nucleotides agree with TRBD1. From germline, CDR1 is SEHNR and CDR2 FQNEAQ (reference sequence). The J segment lost 0 bases and the V segment lost 6 bases, leaving 7 bases of the junction unmatched. This CDR3 has 16 amino acids. CDR3 coding DNA: TGTGCCAGCAGACAGGGACAGGTCTTCTCTGGAAACACCATATATTTT. It translates to CASRQGQVFSGNTIYF.

The chain combines TRBV7-3 with TRBJ2-7; TRBD2 agrees at 9 bases. Germline V CDR1 and CDR2: SGHTA, FQGTGA. This CDR3 has 15 amino acids. V dropped 5 bases and J dropped 3; count of bases not matched to a gene: 8. The CDR3 here is CASSPTLAGRYEQYF. The CDR3 DNA follows: TGTGCCAGCAGCCCGACCCTAGCGGGGCGCTACGAGCAGTACTTC.

The rearrangement joins TRBV7-9 to TRBJ2-7; D could derive from TRBD1 or TRBD2 (5 bases each). The CDR3 contains 13 residues. From germline, CDR1 is SEHNR and CDR2 FQNEAQ (reference sequence). Trimming cost V 5 bases and J 2 bases, with 10 bases left between them. CDR3 nucleotide sequence: TGTGCCAGCAGCGGGGACGGTGCCTACGAGCAGTACTTC. Translated: CASSGDGAYEQYF.

The V gene is TRBV18, the J gene TRBJ2-3, with 8 bases that match TRBD2. The CDR3 covers 15 residues. With V trimmed by 2 bases and J by 4 bases, 5 bases remained unmatched. The germline V gene encodes CDR1 KGHSH and CDR2 LQKENI. The CDR3 loop is CASSPTGGQSDTQYF. The CDR3 region has the DNA TGTGCCAGCTCACCAACGGGAGGGCAATCAGATACGCAGTATTTT.

This chain connects TRBV4-3 to TRBJ1-4; weak D call: TRBD1 (5 bases). The CDR3 runs 17 residues. The germline V gene has CDR1 LGHNA and CDR2 YSLEER. The germline V and J ends were trimmed by 0 bases and 8 bases, with 19 bases remaining between them. DNA for the CDR3: TGCGCCAGCAGCCAAGACTCGCGGGGGAGGCTTGGAGAAAAACTGTTTTTT. Translation: CASSQDSRGRLGEKLFF.

The chain links TRBV2 to TRBJ1-4; perhaps TRBD1 as D (5 bases). The V and J ends lost 5 bases and 7 bases respectively, with 11 bases between them. The germline gives CDR1 SNHLY, CDR2 FYNNEI. The CDR3 length is 13 residues. For the CDR3, the DNA is TGTGCCAGCAGTCGCGGGGGTGGTGAAAAACTGTTTTTT. It encodes CASSRGGGEKLFF.

The chain is built from TRBV4-3 and TRBJ1-2; D might be TRBD1 (5 bases). The V and J ends lost 0 bases and 8 bases respectively, with 19 bases between them. This CDR3 has 16 residues. Germline V lookup: CDR1 LGHNA, CDR2 YSLEER. CDR3: CASSQDSIGGESGYTF. CDR3 bases: TGCGCCAGCAGCCAAGATTCTATCGGGGGGGAGAGCGGCTACACCTTC.

The chain recombines TRBV11-3 with TRBJ2-1, with 7 nucleotides matching TRBD1. Looked up from germline, CDR1 is SGHNT and CDR2 is YENEEA. After removal of 5 bases from V and 1 base from J, the junction contained 17 bases not matched to a gene. The CDR3 contains 19 residues. In DNA, the CDR3 is TGTGCCAGCAGCCCTACTGGACAGGCAACTCATCTTTCCTACAATGAGCAGTTCTTC. Its protein is CASSPTGQATHLSYNEQFF. Combining the CDR3 with reference TRBV11-3 and TRBJ2-1 gives the whole variable domain EAGVVQSPRYKIIEKKQPVAFWCNPISGHNTLYWYLQNLGQGPELLIRYENEEAVDDSQLPKDRFSAERLKGVDSTLKIQPAELGDSAVYLCASSPTGQATHLSYNEQFFGPGTRLTVL.

This clone appeared a few times. The chain is built from TRBV2 and TRBJ1-5; D is unresolved. CDR1 is SNHLY and CDR2 is FYNNEI in the germline V gene. The CDR3 contains 14 residues. The V end lost 7 bases, the J end lost 4 bases, and 14 bases lay between the germline ends. The CDR3 DNA is TGTGCCAGCACTAGAGACGGCGGTAATCAGCCCCAGCATTTT. Its protein product is CASTRDGGNQPQHF.

This chain links TRBV30 with TRBJ1-2; D gene uncertain. Trimming took 2 bases from V and 2 from J, leaving 6 bases between them. Germline V gives CDR1 GTSNPN, CDR2 SVGIG (reference sequence). The CDR3 is 12 residues long. The CDR3 DNA follows: TGTGCCTGGAGTCAGAGAAACTATGGCTACACCTTC. Protein: CAWSQRNYGYTF.

V gene TRBV6-6 combines with J gene TRBJ2-6, with TRBD2 as a possible D gene (5 bases). The CDR3 is made up of 15 amino acids. Trimming removed 6 bases at V and 1 base at J, with 10 bases between. Looked up from germline, CDR1 is MNHNY and CDR2 is SVGAGI (reference sequence). Here the CDR3 DNA reads TGTGCCAGCAGCACGGGGAGTTCTGGGGCCAACGTCCTGACTTTC. It translates to CASSTGSSGANVLTF.

This rearrangement joins TRBV2 to TRBJ2-1; D possibly corresponds to TRBD2 (7 bases). The germline V gene encodes CDR1 SNHLY and CDR2 FYNNEI. This CDR3 spans 16 amino acids. V was shortened by 3 bases and J by 7 bases, with 19 bases between the two germline ends. Written as DNA, the CDR3 is TGTGCCAGCAGTGATTTCGGGACTATAGGACAGAATGAGCAGTTCTTC. Translated: CASSDFGTIGQNEQFF.